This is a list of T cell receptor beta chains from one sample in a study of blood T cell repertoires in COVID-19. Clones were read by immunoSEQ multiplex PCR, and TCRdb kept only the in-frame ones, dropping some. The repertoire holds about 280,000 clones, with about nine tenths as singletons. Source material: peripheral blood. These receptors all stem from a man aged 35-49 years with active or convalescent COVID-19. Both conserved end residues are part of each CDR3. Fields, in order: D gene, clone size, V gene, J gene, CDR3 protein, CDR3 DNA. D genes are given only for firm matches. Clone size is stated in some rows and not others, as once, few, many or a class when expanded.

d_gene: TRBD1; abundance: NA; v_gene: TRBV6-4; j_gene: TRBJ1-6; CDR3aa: CASSRTGGNNSPLHF; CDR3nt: TGTGCCAGCTCTCGGACAGGGGGCAATAATTCACCCCTCCACTTT
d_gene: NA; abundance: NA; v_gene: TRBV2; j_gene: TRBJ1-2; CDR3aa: CASSDDLAKGYTF; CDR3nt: TGTGCCAGCAGTGATGACCTAGCGAAGGGCTACACCTTC
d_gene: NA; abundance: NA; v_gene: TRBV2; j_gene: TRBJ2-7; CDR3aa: CASSTPTGTYEQYF; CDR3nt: TGTGCCAGCAGTACCCCTACAGGGACCTACGAGCAGTACTTC
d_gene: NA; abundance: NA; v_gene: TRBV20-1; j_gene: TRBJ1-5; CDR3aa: CSASEGGSNQPQHF; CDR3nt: TGCAGTGCTAGTGAGGGAGGCAGCAATCAGCCCCAGCATTTT
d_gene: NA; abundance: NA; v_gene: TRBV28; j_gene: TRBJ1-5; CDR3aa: CASSLGGGNQPQHF; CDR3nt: TGTGCCAGCAGTTTAGGGGGCGGCAATCAGCCCCAGCATTTT
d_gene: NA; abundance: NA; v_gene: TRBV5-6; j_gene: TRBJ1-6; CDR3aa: CASSLGIDSRDSPLHF; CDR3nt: TGTGCCAGCAGCTTGGGAATTGACAGTAGGGATTCACCCCTCCACTTT
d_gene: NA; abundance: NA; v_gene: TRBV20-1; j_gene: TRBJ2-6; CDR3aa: CSASSGSGANVLTF; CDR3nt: TGCAGTGCTAGTTCGGGCTCTGGGGCCAACGTCCTGACTTTC
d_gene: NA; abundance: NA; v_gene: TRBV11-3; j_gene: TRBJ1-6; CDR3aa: CASSLNSYNSPLHF; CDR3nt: TGTGCCAGCAGCTTAAACAGCTATAATTCACCCCTCCACTTT
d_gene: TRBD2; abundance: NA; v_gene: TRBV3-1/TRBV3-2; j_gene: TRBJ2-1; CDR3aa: CASSSTGLDHYYNEQFF; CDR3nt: TGTGCCAGCAGCTCAACGGGACTAGACCACTACTACAATGAGCAGTTCTTC
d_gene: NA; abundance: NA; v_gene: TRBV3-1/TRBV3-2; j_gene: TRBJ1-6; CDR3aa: CASSPLAGRFYAPLHF; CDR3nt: TGTGCCAGCAGCCCATTAGCGGGGCGGTTTTATGCGCCCCTCCACTTT
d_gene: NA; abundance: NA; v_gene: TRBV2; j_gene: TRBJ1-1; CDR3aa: CASETGHLSPEAFF; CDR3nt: TGTGCCAGCGAAACGGGACACCTTTCCCCTGAAGCTTTCTTT
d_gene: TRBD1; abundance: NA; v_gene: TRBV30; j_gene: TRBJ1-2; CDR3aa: CAWSVVQGAGGYTF; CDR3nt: TGTGCCTGGAGTGTAGTACAGGGGGCGGGTGGCTACACCTTC
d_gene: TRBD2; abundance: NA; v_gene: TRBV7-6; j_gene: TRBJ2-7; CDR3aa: CASSLDGRLANGGEQYF; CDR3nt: TGTGCCAGCAGCTTAGACGGGAGACTAGCGAACGGAGGCGAGCAGTACTTC
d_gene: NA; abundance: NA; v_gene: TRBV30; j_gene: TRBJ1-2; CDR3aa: CACRRGSWGYTF; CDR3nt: TGTGCCTGCCGTAGAGGATCTTGGGGCTACACCTTC
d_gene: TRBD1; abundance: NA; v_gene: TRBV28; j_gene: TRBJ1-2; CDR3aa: CASSFRDRVGYTF; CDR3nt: TGTGCCAGCAGTTTTAGGGACAGAGTCGGCTACACCTTC
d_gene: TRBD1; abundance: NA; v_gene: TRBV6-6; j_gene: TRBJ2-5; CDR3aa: CASSYSQGAQETQYF; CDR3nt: TGTGCCAGCAGTTACTCCCAGGGGGCCCAAGAGACCCAGTACTTC
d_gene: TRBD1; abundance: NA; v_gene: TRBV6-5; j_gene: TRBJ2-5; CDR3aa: CASSYSPTGPGETQYF; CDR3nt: TGTGCCAGCAGTTACTCCCCGACAGGGCCGGGAGAGACCCAGTACTTC
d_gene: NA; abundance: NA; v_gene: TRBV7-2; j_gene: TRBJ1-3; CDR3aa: CASSSHMGGAGNTIYF; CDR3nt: TGTGCCAGCAGCTCCCACATGGGAGGGGCTGGAAACACCATATATTTT
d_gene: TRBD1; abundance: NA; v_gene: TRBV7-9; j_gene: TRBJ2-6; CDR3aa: CASMGQLGANVLTF; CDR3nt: TGTGCCAGCATGGGACAGTTGGGGGCCAACGTCCTGACTTTC
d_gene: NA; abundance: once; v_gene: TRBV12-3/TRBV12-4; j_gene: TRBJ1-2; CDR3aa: CASSSPQGRGYTF; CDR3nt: TGTGCCAGCAGTTCGCCACAGGGTCGGGGCTACACCTTC
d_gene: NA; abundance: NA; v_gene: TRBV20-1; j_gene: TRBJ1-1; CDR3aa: CSASTGLNTEAFF; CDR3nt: TGCAGTGCTAGTACCGGTTTGAACACTGAAGCTTTCTTT
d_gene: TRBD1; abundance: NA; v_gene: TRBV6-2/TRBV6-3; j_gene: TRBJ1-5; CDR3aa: CASSLPGQGFIPQHF; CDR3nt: TGTGCCAGCAGTCTACCGGGACAGGGTTTTATTCCCCAGCATTTT
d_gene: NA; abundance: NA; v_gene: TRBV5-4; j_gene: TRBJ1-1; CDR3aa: CASSQDITVPEAFF; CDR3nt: TGTGCCAGCAGCCAGGACATCACGGTCCCTGAAGCTTTCTTT
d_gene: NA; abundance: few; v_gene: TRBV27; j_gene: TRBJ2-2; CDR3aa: CASSSKEGANTGELFF; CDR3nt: TGTGCCAGCAGTTCAAAGGAAGGAGCGAACACCGGGGAGCTGTTTTTT
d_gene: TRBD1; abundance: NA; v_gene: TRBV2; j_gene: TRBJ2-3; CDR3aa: CASSRGTGGGTDTQYF; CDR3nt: TGTGCCAGCAGCCGGGGGACAGGCGGTGGCACAGATACGCAGTATTTT
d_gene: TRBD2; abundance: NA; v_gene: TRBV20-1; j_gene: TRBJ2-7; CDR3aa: CSASPPPGLAGGLTYEQYF; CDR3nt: TGCAGTGCTAGTCCCCCTCCGGGACTAGCGGGGGGCCTGACCTACGAGCAGTACTTC
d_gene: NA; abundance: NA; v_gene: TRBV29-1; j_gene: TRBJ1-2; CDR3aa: CSVLTLGGYTF; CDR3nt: TGCAGCGTCCTGACTCTAGGAGGCTACACCTTC
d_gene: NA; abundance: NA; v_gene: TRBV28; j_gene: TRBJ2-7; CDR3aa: CASSFPKTGFSYEQYF; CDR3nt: TGTGCCAGCAGTTTCCCCAAAACAGGGTTCTCCTACGAGCAGTACTTC
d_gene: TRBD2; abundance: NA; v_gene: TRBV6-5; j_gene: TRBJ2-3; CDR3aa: CASRPLGGNTDTQYF; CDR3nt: TGTGCCAGCAGGCCCCTGGGGGGGAACACAGATACGCAGTATTTT